Listed below are T cell receptor beta chains from one sample, sequenced in a study of T cells in Graves' hyperthyroidism and ophthalmopathy. TCRdb re-derived calls from the multiplex PCR reads in MiXCR, one entry per CDR3 protein. Of around 380,000 distinct CDR3 sequences in the sample, about 13% were seen once. The sequenced sample was blood. The receptors derive from a man aged 25 to 40 with Graves' hyperthyroidism that later progressed to Graves' ophthalmopathy. Both conserved end residues are part of each CDR3. A D gene is named only where the DNA matches it firmly. The size entry is marked missing in some rows and otherwise reads once, few, many or a size class.

>TRBJ1-5|-|TRBV4-1|-
TGCGCCAGCAGCCCGTCGGGATTTGGGCAGCCCCAGCATTTT
CASSPSGFGQPQHF
>TRBJ1-2|many|TRBV28|-
TGTGCCAGCAGTTTAGGGTTCTCCCACCTTGACTATGGCTACACCTTC
CASSLGFSHLDYGYTF
>TRBJ1-3|few|TRBV29-1|-
TGCAGCGTTGCGGCAGGGCCCGATTCTGGAAACACCATATATTTT
CSVAAGPDSGNTIYF
>TRBJ2-5|many|TRBV28|-
TGTGCCAGCAGCCCAGGGGGGCCCCAAGAGACCCAGTACTTC
CASSPGGPQETQYF
>TRBJ1-1|many|TRBV30|-
TGTGCCTGGAGTGTAATGGGGTTTACTGAAGCTTTCTTT
CAWSVMGFTEAFF
>TRBJ2-3|few|TRBV3-1|-
TGTGCCAGCAGTACAATGGCAGATACGCAGTATTTT
CASSTMADTQYF
>TRBJ1-2|-|TRBV30|-
TGTGCCTGGAGCCGAGGGTGGGGTTTCAGAGGCTACACCTTC
CAWSRGWGFRGYTF
>TRBJ2-3|many|TRBV6-5|-
TGTGCCAGCAGTTACTCCCCATCCACAGATACGCAGTATTTT
CASSYSPSTDTQYF
>TRBJ1-2|-|TRBV12-3/TRBV12-4|-
TGTGCCAGCAGTCAGGGCGGCGGGGGGCCCTCTGGCTACACCTTC
CASSQGGGGPSGYTF
>TRBJ1-2|many|TRBV11-2|-
TGTGCCAGCAGCTTAGATCGGGTATTTGGCTACACCTTC
CASSLDRVFGYTF
>TRBJ2-7|many|TRBV12-3/TRBV12-4|-
TGTGCCAGCAGTTTACCAACCTACGAGCAGTACTTC
CASSLPTYEQYF
>TRBJ2-1|few|TRBV5-1|-
TGCGCCAGCAGCCTACGATCTACAGGTGATGAGCAGTTCTTC
CASSLRSTGDEQFF
>TRBJ2-1|many|TRBV7-2|-
TGTGCCAGCAGCTTAGAAGCAAGTCAGGGCAATGAGCAGTTCTTC
CASSLEASQGNEQFF
>TRBJ1-1|many|TRBV28|-
TGTGCCAGCAGAGACAGTAGAACTGAAGCTTTCTTT
CASRDSRTEAFF
>TRBJ1-2|many|TRBV12-3/TRBV12-4|-
TGTGCCAGCAGTTTTCCGGGGGGAGGCTACACCTTC
CASSFPGGGYTF
>TRBJ2-1|-|TRBV20-1|TRBD1
TGCAGTGCACCAACCCAAACAGGGGCGGGCGGGGAGCAGTTCTTC
CSAPTQTGAGGEQFF
>TRBJ1-1|many|TRBV6-1|TRBD1
TGTGCCAGCAGGCTTACAGGGGGCACTGAAGCTTTCTTT
CASRLTGGTEAFF
>TRBJ2-7|many|TRBV5-6|-
TGTGCCAGCAGCTCCAGAGGGTCGCAGCAGTACTTC
CASSSRGSQQYF
>TRBJ2-1|-|TRBV6-2/TRBV6-3|-
TGTGCCAGCATCGCCAGGTCGGAGAGTAATGAGCAGTTCTTC
CASIARSESNEQFF
>TRBJ1-5|few|TRBV20-1|-
TGCAGTGCTACAGGTAGGGTTGAGCCCCAGCATTTT
CSATGRVEPQHF
>TRBJ2-7|-|TRBV3-1|-
TGTGCCAGCAGCCAAGTGGGAACCTACGAGCAGTACTTC
CASSQVGTYEQYF
>TRBJ1-4|many|TRBV28|-
TGTGCCAGCAGCTTAGGCCCCAATGAAAAACTGTTTTTT
CASSLGPNEKLFF
>TRBJ2-7|-|TRBV28|TRBD1
TGTGCCAGCAGTGGACAGGGCGGCTCCTACGAGCAGTACTTC
CASSGQGGSYEQYF
>TRBJ2-2|-|TRBV5-1|TRBD2
TGCGCCAGCAGCTTGGCCAGCGGGGGTGGCACCGGGGAGCTGTTTTTT
CASSLASGGGTGELFF
>TRBJ2-7|many|TRBV6-2/TRBV6-3|-
TGTGCCAGCTCTTTCCTGTCGAGCTCCTACGAGCAGTACTTC
CASSFLSSSYEQYF
>TRBJ2-5|-|TRBV5-1|-
TGCGCCAGCAGCACCTCCCAAGAGACCCAGTACTTC
CASSTSQETQYF
>TRBJ2-3|many|TRBV28|TRBD2
TGTGCCAGCGGTCCGCTAGCGGGCACAGATACGCAGTATTTT
CASGPLAGTDTQYF
>TRBJ1-4|-|TRBV7-3|-
TGTGCCAGCAGCTTAAATCCGGGCCCGGGGGAAAAACTGTTTTTT
CASSLNPGPGEKLFF
>TRBJ2-7|many|TRBV5-1|TRBD2
TGCGCCAGCAGCTTGGGACTAGCTTACACAGCCTACGAGCAGTACTTC
CASSLGLAYTAYEQYF
>TRBJ1-2|many|TRBV12-3/TRBV12-4|-
TGTGCCAGCAGTTTATTTGACAATTATGGCTACACCTTC
CASSLFDNYGYTF
>TRBJ2-2|many|TRBV6-1|-
TGTGCCAGCAGGACAAGGGGACAAGCGAACACCGGGGAGCTGTTTTTT
CASRTRGQANTGELFF
>TRBJ1-2|many|TRBV2|-
TGTGCCAGCAGTGACCAGGGGCAGGACTATGGCTACACCTTC
CASSDQGQDYGYTF
>TRBJ2-1|-|TRBV5-1|TRBD2
TGCGCCAGCAGCTCTAGCGGGGGCCCTTACAAGCAGTTCTTC
CASSSSGGPYKQFF
>TRBJ2-5|-|TRBV6-6|TRBD2
TGTGCCAGCAGTTACTCGACGGCGCTAGCGGGGGGAGAGACCCAGTACTTC
CASSYSTALAGGETQYF
>TRBJ1-3|-|TRBV7-9|-
TGTGCCAGCAGCCCGGACGGTGGAAACACCATATATTTT
CASSPDGGNTIYF
>TRBJ1-2|many|TRBV12-5|-
TGTGCTAGTGGTTTGTGGGACCGACCCCCGGGGTATGGCTACACCTTC
CASGLWDRPPGYGYTF
>TRBJ2-1|-|TRBV19|-
TGTGCCAGTAGTAGCGTATTCGGGGGGCACCCCTACAATGAGCAGTTCTTC
CASSSVFGGHPYNEQFF
>TRBJ2-4|few|TRBV12-5|TRBD2
TGTGCTAGTGGTGCCGGGAGGGGGGCCGAAGGGGACATTCAGTACTTC
CASGAGRGAEGDIQYF
>TRBJ1-2|-|TRBV5-4|TRBD1
TGTGCCAGCGCGCCCGACAGGGCTAACTATGGCTACACCTTC
CASAPDRANYGYTF
>TRBJ1-1|many|TRBV2|-
TGTGCCAGCAGGGGCTATGAGGGGCCGAACACTGAAGCTTTCTTT
CASRGYEGPNTEAFF
>TRBJ2-4|few|TRBV4-1|TRBD2
TGCGCCAGCAGCCCTGGGGAGGGGTCGGACATTCAGTACTTC
CASSPGEGSDIQYF
>TRBJ2-3|many|TRBV3-1|-
TGTGCCAGCAGCCAAGTATATCCGAGAATGCTAAGCACAGATACGCAGTATTTT
CASSQVYPRMLSTDTQYF
>TRBJ1-1|many|TRBV12-3/TRBV12-4|-
TGTGCCAGCAGTTTAAGACAGCATAACACTGAAGCTTTCTTT
CASSLRQHNTEAFF
>TRBJ2-7|many|TRBV28|-
TGTGCCAGCAGCCCGCCTGATTGGGCCGGATACGAGCAGTACTTC
CASSPPDWAGYEQYF
>TRBJ2-3|many|TRBV11-3|-
TGTGCCAGCAGCTCCCGCCAAGATACGCAGTATTTT
CASSSRQDTQYF
>TRBJ2-1|many|TRBV6-6|TRBD1
TGTGCCAGCAGTTACGGACAGGGGTTCTACAATGAGCAGTTCTTC
CASSYGQGFYNEQFF
>TRBJ2-3|many|TRBV5-6|-
TGTGCCAGCAGCCCGGACCCACGATGGACAGATACGCAGTATTTT
CASSPDPRWTDTQYF
>TRBJ2-5|many|TRBV28|-
TGTGCCAGCAGTTTGAAGGGTCACCAAGAGACCCAGTACTTC
CASSLKGHQETQYF
>TRBJ2-3|few|TRBV4-2|TRBD2
TGTGCCAGCAGCCCCGCGACCGGTAAAACTAGCGGGGGTGGAGATACGCAGTATTTT
CASSPATGKTSGGGDTQYF
>TRBJ2-7|many|TRBV5-1|TRBD1
TGCGCCAGCAGCCTTCATCCCGGGACAGGAGCCTACGAGCAGTACTTC
CASSLHPGTGAYEQYF
>TRBJ1-3|many|TRBV12-3/TRBV12-4|-
TGTGCCAGCAGTACACAGGTAGCAGGAAACACCATATATTTT
CASSTQVAGNTIYF